This TCR beta chain was identified in a study of cytomegalovirus exposure and HLA in healthy donors. Study-wide points: V- and J-gene trimming in TCR beta was tied to a missense DCLRE1C variant by an analysis performed later. The authors listed about 170 TCR beta chains as cytomegalovirus-associated. CMV serostatus alone was available as immune exposure information. A classifier reportedly called cytomegalovirus status with high sensitivity and specificity.

Worth noting for this clone: No antigen is known for it.

The junction had 9 bases not matched to a gene; V was cut back by 2 bases and J by 8 bases. Germline values: CDR1 LNHNV, CDR2 YYDKDF (reference sequence). This CDR3 contains 15 residues. The PCR employed 60 Vbeta primers together with 13 Jbeta primers. The assay was immunoSEQ multiplex PCR, and TCRdb's table has in-frame clones only and misses some. The data show approximately 140,000 clones, roughly 82% seen once. The chain is built from TRBV15 and TRBJ2-1, with 7 positions matching TRBD1. The sample consisted of PBMCs. This TCR derives from a boy aged 5-17 years in good health and CMV-seronegative. Here the CDR3 reads CATSRPSGGLYEQFF. The CDR3 region has the DNA TGTGCCACCAGCAGACCCTCAGGGGGTCTATATGAGCAGTTCTTC.